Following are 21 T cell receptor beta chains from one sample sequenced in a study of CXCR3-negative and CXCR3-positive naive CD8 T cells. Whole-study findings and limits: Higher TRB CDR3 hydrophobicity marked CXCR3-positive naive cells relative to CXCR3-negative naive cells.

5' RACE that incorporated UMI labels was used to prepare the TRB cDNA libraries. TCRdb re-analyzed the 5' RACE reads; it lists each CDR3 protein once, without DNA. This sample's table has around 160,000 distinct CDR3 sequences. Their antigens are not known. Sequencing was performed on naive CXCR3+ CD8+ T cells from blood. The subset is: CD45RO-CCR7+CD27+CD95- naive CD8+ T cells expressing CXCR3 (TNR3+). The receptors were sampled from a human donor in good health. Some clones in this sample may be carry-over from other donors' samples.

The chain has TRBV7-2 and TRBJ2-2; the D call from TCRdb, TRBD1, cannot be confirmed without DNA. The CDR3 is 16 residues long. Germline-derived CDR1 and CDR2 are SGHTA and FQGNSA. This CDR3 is CASSPFPGGNTGELFF.

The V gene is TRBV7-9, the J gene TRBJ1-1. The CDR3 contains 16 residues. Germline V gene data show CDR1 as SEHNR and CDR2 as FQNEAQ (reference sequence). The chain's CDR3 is CASSLLALTQNTEAFF.

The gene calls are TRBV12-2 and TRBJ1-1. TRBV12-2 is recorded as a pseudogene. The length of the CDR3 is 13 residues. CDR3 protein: CASRFRANTEAFF.

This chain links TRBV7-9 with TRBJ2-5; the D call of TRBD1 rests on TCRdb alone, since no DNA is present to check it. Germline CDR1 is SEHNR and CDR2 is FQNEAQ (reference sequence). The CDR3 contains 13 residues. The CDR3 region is CASSSGTEETQYF.

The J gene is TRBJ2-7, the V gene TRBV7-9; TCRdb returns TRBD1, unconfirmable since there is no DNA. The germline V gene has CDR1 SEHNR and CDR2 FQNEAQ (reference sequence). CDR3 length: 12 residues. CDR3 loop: CASTPGGDEQYF.

The CDR3 sequence: CASSYAGGTAEAFF. This chain connects TRBV6-2 or TRBV6-3 to TRBJ1-1; the TCRdb call, TRBD1, lacks DNA for checking. The CDR3 covers 14 residues. Per the germline V gene, CDR1 is MNHEY and CDR2 is SVGEGT.

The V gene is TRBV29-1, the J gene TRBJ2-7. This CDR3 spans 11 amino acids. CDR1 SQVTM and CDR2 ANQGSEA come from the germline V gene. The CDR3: CSVEDLHEQYF.

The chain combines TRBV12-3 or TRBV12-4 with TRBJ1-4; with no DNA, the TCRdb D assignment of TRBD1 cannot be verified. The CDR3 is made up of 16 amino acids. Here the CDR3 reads CASSPIPTGLGEKLFF.

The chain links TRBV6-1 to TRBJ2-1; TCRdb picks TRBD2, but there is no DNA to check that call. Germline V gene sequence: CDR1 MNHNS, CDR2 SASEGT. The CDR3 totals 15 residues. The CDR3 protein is CASSGISDRINEQFF.

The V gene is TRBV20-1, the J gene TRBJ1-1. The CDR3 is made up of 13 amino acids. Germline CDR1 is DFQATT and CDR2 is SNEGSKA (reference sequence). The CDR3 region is CSARETGNTEAFF.

CDR3 loop: CASSEGSLYEQYF. The genes are TRBV2 and TRBJ2-7. The CDR3 consists of 13 residues. Germline lookup yields CDR1 SNHLY and CDR2 FYNNEI.

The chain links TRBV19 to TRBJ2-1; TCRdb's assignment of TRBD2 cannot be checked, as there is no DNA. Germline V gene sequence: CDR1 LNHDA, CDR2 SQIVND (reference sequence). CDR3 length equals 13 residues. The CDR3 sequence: CASGGSLNNEQFF.

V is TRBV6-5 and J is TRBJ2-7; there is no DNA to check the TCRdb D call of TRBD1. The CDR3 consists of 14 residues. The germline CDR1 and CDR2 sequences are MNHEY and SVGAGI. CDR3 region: CASSYGQGPGEQYF.

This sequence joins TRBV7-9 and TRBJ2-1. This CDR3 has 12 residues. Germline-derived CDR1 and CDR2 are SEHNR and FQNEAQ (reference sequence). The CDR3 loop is CASWSGYNEQFF. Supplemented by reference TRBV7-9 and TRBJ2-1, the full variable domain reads DTGVSQNPRHKITKRGQNVTFRCDPISEHNRLYWYRQTLGQGPEFLTYFQNEAQLEKSRLLSDRFSAERPKGSFSTLEIQRTEQGDSAMYLCASWSGYNEQFFGPGTRLTVL.

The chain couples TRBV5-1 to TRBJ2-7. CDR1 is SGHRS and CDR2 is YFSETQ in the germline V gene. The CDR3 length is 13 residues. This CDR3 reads CASSSWGSYEQYF.

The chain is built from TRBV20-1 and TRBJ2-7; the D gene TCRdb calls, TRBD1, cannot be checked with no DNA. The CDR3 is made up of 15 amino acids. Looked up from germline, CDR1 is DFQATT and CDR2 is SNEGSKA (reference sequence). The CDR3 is CSATDRGSSSYEQYF.

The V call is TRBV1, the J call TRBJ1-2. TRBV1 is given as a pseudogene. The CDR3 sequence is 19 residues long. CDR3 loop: CTSSQDRREQGGVGYGYTF.

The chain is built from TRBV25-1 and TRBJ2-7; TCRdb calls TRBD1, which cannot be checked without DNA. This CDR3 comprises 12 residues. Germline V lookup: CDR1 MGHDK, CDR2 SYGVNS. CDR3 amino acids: CASSDGGGEQYF.

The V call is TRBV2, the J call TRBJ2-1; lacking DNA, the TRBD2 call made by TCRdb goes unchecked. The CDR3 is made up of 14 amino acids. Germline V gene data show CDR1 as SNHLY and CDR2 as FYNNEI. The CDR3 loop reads CAIRGEREYNEQFF.

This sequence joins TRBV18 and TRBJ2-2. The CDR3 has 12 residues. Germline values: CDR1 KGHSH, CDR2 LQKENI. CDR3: CASEEDTGELFF. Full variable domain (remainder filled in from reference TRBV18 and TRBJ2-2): NAGVMQNPRHLVRRRGQEARLRCSPMKGHSHVYWYRQLPEEGLKFMVYLQKENIIDESGMPKERFSAEFPKEGPSILRIQQVVRGDSAAYFCASEEDTGELFFGEGSRLTVL.

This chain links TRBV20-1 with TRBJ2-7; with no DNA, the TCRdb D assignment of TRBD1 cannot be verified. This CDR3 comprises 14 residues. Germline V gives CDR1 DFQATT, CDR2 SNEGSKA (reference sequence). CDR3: CSAHSGTGGYEQYF.